This TCR beta chain was observed in a study of blood T cell repertoires in COVID-19 (TCRdb year 2020). With regard to the full study: Samples from collaborators originated in the United States, Italy and Spain and spanned both the acute and convalescent phases of COVID-19. The material from the prospective study consisted of cDNA or gDNA derived from T cells, B-cell-depleted T cells, or PBMCs. The repertoires were released in a freely available public database intended as a resource for research on the immune response to SARS-CoV-2. Deeply sampled blood TCRbeta repertoires from subjects exposed to, actively infected with, or recovered from COVID-19 were included in the dataset. Where available, HLA class I and class II types were taken from metadata supplied by the sample provider and were not determined by assay-based typing. A de-identified subject ID, COVID-19 status, age in years and sex were almost always included in the sample metadata. The samples were drawn from two sources: the first 160 participants of the ongoing ImmuneRACE study, and 950 to 1,500 subjects contributed by 6 global collaborators.

Including cysteine and phenylalanine, the CDR3 has 18 amino acids. The kept DNA is CDR3 alone, 54 bases in frame from the first base. V and J are trimmed by 2 bases and 5 bases, and the gene matches miss 15 bases of the junction. According to the germline V gene, CDR1 reads LGHNA and CDR2 reads YNFKEQ. The immunoSEQ Assay, a bias-controlled multiplex PCR, was used to amplify TCRbeta CDR3 regions from genomic DNA. From the authors' description of their analysis: Nucleated cell counts per sample were estimated from amplification of reference gene primers within the assay. Sequence reads were collapsed and filtered to measure the absolute abundance of every unique TCRbeta CDR3 rearrangement. For each sample, productive Simpson clonality was calculated as the square root of Simpson's diversity index over productive rearrangements. Held by TCRdb, this immuneACCESS table contains in-frame sequences only and omits some clones. Under half of the omission traces to an unresolved V gene where checked; the cause of the rest is unknown. V and J calls and clone size are as listed in that table; D and trimming were resolved from the DNA. The sample yields about 340,000 clones; more than 85% were counted once. The top ten clones comprise around a sixth of the sample.

Participants in the prospective study were aged about 18 to 95 years, lived in 20 to 25 United States geographic areas, and enrolled through a virtual design. In the prospective study, cohorts were assigned on the basis of participant-reported clinical history obtained from a screening survey and a study questionnaire. For ImmuneRACE Cohort 3, a participant was defined as recovered based on two consecutive negative NP/OP PCR tests, clearance by a healthcare professional, or resolution of symptoms. In the prospective study, whole blood, serum and a nasopharyngeal or oropharyngeal swab were collected from each participant by mobile phlebotomists. Additional blood draws and questionnaires over an approximately 2-month period could optionally be provided by prospective study participants. Before DNA extraction, prospective study blood samples were shipped either frozen or at room temperature. Comments on this clone: Its antigen remains unidentified. The record has no base qualities; no much larger clone is one base away.

Beyond this particular receptor, the publication reports: Clinical and demographic metadata were provided uncurated, with the amount varying by source and participant.

This TCR came from a woman under 40 who had recovered from COVID-19. Recombination joined TRBV4-2 with TRBJ1-2, with TRBD1 matching 9 junction bases. Sequenced material: PBMCs or T cells enriched from blood (not recorded which). Here is the DNA: TGTGCCAGCAGCCAACCTAACCTCCGGGACAGGGAGAGTTATGGCTACACCTTC. The encoded protein is CASSQPNLRDRESYGYTF.